The clone carrying this TCR beta chain was recorded a few times. The antigen is undetermined. These data belong to a study of blood T cells in healthy people across ages. Alongside a J-beta primer mix, a sample-barcoded 5' primer served in a second PCR lasting roughly 7 to 12 cycles. TCRdb recomputed calls from the 5' RACE reads with MiXCR, one row per CDR3 protein. This table holds some 710,000 distinct CDR3 sequences, about 42% found once. Regarding the study as a whole: Strong correlation was found linking TCR beta diversity to naive T cell percentage. Aged donors had fewer naive CD4+ cells and lower diversity than long-lived donors.

Input material: blood. The receptor was derived from an elderly man in good health.

CDR3 sequence (DNA): TGTGCCAGCAGAAATGGACAGTACTATGGCTACACCTTC. Protein: CASRNGQYYGYTF. This chain links TRBV12-3 or TRBV12-4 with TRBJ1-2; weak D call: TRBD1 (6 bases). The CDR3 totals 13 residues. V lost 6 bases and J 3 bases, leaving 11 bases between the germline ends.